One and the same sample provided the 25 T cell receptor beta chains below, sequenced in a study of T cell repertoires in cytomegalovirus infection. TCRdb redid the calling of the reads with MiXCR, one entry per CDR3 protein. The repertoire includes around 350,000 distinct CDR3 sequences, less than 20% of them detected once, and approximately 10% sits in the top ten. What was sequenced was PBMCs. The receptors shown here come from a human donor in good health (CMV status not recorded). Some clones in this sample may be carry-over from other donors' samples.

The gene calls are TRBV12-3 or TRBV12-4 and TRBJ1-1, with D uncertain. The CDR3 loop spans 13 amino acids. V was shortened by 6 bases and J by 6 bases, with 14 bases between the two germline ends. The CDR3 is CASSYPSGPEAFF. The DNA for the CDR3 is TGTGCCAGCAGCTACCCCTCCGGACCTGAAGCTTTCTTT.

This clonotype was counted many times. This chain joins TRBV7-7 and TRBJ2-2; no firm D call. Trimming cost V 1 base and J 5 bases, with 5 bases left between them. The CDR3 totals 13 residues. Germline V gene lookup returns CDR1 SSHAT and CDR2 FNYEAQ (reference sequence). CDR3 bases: TGTGCCAGCAGCTTAGATCTTACCGGGGAGCTGTTTTTT. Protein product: CASSLDLTGELFF.

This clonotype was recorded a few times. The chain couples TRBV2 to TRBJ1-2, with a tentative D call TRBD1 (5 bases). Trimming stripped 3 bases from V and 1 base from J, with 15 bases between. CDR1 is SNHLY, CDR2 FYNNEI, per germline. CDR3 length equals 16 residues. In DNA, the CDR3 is TGTGCCAGCAGTGAGTTACTGGGGACGGATAACTATGGCTACACCTTC. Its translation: CASSELLGTDNYGYTF.

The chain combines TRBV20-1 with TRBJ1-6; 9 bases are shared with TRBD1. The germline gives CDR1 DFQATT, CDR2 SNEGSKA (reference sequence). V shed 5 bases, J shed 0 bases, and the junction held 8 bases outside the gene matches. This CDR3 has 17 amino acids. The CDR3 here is CSARRGQGYSYNSPLHF. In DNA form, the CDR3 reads TGCAGTGCTCGTAGGGGACAGGGATACTCCTATAATTCACCCCTCCACTTT.

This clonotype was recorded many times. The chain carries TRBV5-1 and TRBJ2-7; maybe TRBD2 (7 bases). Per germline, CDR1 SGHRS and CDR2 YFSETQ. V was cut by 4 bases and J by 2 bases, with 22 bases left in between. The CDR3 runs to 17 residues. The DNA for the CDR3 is TGCGCCAGCAGCCCACTTAGGGGAACGGGGGGCCCCTACGAGCAGTACTTC. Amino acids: CASSPLRGTGGPYEQYF. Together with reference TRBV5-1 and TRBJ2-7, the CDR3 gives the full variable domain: KAGVTQTPRYLIKTRGQQVTLSCSPISGHRSVSWYQQTPGQGLQFLFEYFSETQRNKGNFPGRFSGRQFSNSRSEMNVSTLELGDSALYLCASSPLRGTGGPYEQYFGPGTRLTVT.

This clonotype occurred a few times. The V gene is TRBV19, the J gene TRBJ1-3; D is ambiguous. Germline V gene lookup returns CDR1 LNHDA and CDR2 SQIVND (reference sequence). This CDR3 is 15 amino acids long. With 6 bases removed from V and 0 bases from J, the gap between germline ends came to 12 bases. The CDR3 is CASSPTGNSGNTIYF. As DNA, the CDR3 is TGTGCCAGTAGCCCGACCGGAAACTCTGGAAACACCATATATTTT.

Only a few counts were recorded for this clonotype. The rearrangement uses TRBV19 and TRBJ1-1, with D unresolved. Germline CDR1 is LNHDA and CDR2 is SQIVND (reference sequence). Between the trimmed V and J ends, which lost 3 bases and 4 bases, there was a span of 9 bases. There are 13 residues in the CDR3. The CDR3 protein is CASSMGRGTEAFF. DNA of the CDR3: TGTGCCAGTAGTATGGGCAGAGGCACTGAAGCTTTCTTT. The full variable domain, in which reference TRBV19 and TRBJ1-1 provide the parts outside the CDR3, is DGGITQSPKYLFRKEGQNVTLSCEQNLNHDAMYWYRQDPGQGLRLIYYSQIVNDFQKGDIAEGYSVSREKKESFPLTVTSAQKNPTAFYLCASSMGRGTEAFFGQGTRLTVV.

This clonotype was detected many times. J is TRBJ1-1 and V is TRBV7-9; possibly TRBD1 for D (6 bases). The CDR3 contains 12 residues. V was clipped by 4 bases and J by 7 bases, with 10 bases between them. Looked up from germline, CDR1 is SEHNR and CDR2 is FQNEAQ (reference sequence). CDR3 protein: CASSSQGGEAFF. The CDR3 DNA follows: TGTGCCAGCAGCTCACAGGGAGGTGAAGCTTTCTTT.

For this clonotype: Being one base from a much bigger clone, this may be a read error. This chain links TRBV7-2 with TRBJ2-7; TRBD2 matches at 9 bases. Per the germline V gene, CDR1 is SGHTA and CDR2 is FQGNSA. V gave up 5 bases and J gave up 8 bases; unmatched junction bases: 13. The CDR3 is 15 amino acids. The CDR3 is CASSPEAGGPLKQYF. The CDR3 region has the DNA TGTGCCAGCAGCCCTGAGGCGGGGGGGCCCCTCAAGCAGTACTTC.

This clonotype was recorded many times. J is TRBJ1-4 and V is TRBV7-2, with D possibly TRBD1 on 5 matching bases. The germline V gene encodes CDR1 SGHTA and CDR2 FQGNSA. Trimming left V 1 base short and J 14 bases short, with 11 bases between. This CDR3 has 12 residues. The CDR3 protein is CASSLGAGMLFF. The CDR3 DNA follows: TGTGCCAGCAGCTTAGGGGCAGGGATGCTGTTTTTT. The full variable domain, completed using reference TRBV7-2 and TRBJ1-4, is GAGVSQSPSNKVTEKGKDVELRCDPISGHTALYWYRQSLGQGLEFLIYFQGNSAPDKSGLPSDRFSAERTGGSVSTLTIQRTQQEDSAVYLCASSLGAGMLFFGSGTQLSVL.

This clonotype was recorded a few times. Here the CDR3 DNA reads TGTGCCAGCAGTTCTGGGACTTCTAATTCACCCCTCCACTTT. Residues: CASSSGTSNSPLHF. The chain uses TRBV27 and TRBJ1-6; D possibly corresponds to TRBD1 (5 bases). The CDR3 covers 14 residues. From germline, CDR1 is MNHEY and CDR2 SMNVEV (reference sequence). V lost 4 bases and J lost 6, with 10 bases in between.

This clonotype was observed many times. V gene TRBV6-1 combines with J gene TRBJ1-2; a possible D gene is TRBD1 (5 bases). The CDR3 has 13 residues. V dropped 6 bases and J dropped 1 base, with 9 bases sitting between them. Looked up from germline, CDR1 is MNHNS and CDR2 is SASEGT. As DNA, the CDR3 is TGTGCCAGCAGGTCCAGGGATAACTATGGCTACACCTTC. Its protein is CASRSRDNYGYTF.

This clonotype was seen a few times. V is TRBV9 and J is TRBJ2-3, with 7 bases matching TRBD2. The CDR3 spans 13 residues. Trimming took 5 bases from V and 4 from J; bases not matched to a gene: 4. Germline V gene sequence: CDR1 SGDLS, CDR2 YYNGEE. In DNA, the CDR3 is TGTGCCAGCAGGCGACGGGAGGCAGATACGCAGTATTTT. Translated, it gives CASRRREADTQYF.

CDR3 in DNA: TGTGCCAGCAGCTTAGTTTCGGGAGGGGGACTTCTGCCCCAGCATTTT. Amino acids: CASSLVSGGGLLPQHF. The chain has TRBV7-2 and TRBJ1-5, with D possibly TRBD1 on 6 matching bases. Germline CDR1 is SGHTA and CDR2 is FQGNSA. This CDR3 has 16 residues. V lost 1 base and J lost 9, with 19 bases in between.

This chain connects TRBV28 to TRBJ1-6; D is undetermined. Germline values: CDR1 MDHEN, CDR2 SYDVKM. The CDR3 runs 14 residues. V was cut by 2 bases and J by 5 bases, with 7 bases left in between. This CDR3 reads CASSLHGNNSPLHF. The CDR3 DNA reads TGTGCCAGCAGTTTACATGGAAATAATTCACCCCTCCACTTT.

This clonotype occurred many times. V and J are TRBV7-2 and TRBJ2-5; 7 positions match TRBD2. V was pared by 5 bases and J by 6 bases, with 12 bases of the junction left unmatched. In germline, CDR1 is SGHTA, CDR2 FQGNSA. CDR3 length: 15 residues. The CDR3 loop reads CASSPYWGEGQTQYF. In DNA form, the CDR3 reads TGTGCCAGCAGCCCGTATTGGGGGGAGGGTCAGACCCAGTACTTC.

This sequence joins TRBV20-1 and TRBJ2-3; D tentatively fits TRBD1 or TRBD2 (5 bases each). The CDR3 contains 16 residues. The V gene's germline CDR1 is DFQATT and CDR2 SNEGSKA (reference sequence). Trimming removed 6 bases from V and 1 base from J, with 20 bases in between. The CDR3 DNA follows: TGCAGTGCGCCCACCCTCACTAGAGGGGGCACAGATACGCAGTATTTT. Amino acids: CSAPTLTRGGTDTQYF.

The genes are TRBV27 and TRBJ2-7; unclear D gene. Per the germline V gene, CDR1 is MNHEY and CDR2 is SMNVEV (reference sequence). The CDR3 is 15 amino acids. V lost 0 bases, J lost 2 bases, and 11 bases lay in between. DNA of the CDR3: TGTGCCAGCAGTTTATCTCGTACGTTGCCCTACGAGCAGTACTTC. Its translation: CASSLSRTLPYEQYF.

The CDR3: CSVLRANEQFF. The CDR3 DNA reads TGCAGCGTTCTCCGCGCCAATGAGCAGTTCTTC. This chain connects TRBV29-1 to TRBJ2-1; D is unresolved. The CDR3 has 11 amino acids. Germline assignment: CDR1 SQVTM and CDR2 ANQGSEA. The ends were cut back, 5 bases at V and 6 bases at J, with 8 bases in the middle.

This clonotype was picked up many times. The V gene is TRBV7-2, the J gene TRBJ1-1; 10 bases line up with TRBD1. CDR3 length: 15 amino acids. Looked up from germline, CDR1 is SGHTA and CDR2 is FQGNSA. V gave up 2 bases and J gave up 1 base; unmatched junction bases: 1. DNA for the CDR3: TGTGCCAGCAGCTTATGGACAGGGGGGAACACTGAAGCTTTCTTT. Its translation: CASSLWTGGNTEAFF.

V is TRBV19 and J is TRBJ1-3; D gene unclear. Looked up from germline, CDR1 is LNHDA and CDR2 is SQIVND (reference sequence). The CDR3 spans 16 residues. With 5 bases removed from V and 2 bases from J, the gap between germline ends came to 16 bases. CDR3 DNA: TGTGCCAGTAGTTTCCCCCGCGCCCACACTGGAAACACCATATATTTT. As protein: CASSFPRAHTGNTIYF.

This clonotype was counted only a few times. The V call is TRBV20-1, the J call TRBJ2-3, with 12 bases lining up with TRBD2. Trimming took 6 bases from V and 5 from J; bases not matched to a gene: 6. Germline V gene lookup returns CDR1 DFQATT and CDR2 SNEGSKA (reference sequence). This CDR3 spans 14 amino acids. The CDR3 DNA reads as TGCAGTGCCAAGCTAGCGGGGGGGCAAGATACGCAGTATTTT. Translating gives CSAKLAGGQDTQYF.

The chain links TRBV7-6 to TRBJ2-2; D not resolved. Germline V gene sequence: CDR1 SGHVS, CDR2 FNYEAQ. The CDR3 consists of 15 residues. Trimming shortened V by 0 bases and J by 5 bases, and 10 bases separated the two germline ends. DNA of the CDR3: TGTGCCAGCAGCTTAGCTGGGCCCAGAACCGGGGAGCTGTTTTTT. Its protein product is CASSLAGPRTGELFF.

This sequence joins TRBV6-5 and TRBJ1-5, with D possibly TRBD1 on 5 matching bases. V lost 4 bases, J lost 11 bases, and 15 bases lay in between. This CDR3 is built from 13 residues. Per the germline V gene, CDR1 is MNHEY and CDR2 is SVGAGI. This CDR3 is CASSLGLWMSQHF. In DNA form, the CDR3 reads TGTGCCAGCAGTTTGGGACTTTGGATGTCCCAGCATTTT.

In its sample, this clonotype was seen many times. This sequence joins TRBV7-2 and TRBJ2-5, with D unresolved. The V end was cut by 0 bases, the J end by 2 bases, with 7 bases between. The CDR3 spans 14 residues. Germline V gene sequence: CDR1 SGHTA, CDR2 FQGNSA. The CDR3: CASSLALGQETQYF. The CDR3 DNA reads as TGTGCCAGCAGCTTAGCGCTGGGGCAAGAGACCCAGTACTTC. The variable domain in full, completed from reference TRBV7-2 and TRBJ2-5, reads GAGVSQSPSNKVTEKGKDVELRCDPISGHTALYWYRQSLGQGLEFLIYFQGNSAPDKSGLPSDRFSAERTGGSVSTLTIQRTQQEDSAVYLCASSLALGQETQYFGPGTRLLVL.